The 23 T cell receptor beta chains listed next were all sequenced from one sample in a study of regulatory T cells in long-lasting Graves disease. iRepertoire HTBI primers and Arm-PCR of CDR3 regions built TCR beta libraries. One entry per CDR3 protein results from TCRdb running MiXCR on the multiplex PCR reads. The table lists roughly 700,000 distinct CDR3 sequences, 30% of them singletons. Time point: persistent/refractory GD, antithyroid drugs over 5 years with positive TRAb. The TCR library was prepared using RNA isolated from PBMCs. This specimen consisted of peripheral blood mononuclear cells (PBMCs), obtained when the disease was refractory, from a patient treated with antithyroid drugs. The source of these receptors is a female donor with Graves disease.

This clonotype was seen once. A much bigger clone sits one base away, suggesting this may be a read error. The rearrangement joins TRBV12-3 or TRBV12-4 to TRBJ1-5; D possibly corresponds to TRBD1 (5 bases). The CDR3 length is 14 residues. V was cut by 6 bases and J by 2 bases, with 11 bases left in between. CDR3 sequence (DNA): TGTGCCAGCAGGCGGGGCGTTGGCAATCAGCCCCAGCATTTT. Its translation: CASRRGVGNQPQHF.

This clonotype was recorded at least ten times. The chain combines TRBV28 with TRBJ1-1; 8 nucleotides align to TRBD1. Germline loops: CDR1 MDHEN, CDR2 SYDVKM. The CDR3 totals 14 residues. The trim removed 6 bases at V and 1 base at J, leaving 4 bases unmatched. CDR3 sequence: CASRLTGENTEAFF. DNA of the CDR3: TGTGCCAGCAGGCTGACAGGGGAGAACACTGAAGCTTTCTTT. Combining the CDR3 with reference TRBV28 and TRBJ1-1 gives the whole variable domain DVKVTQSSRYLVKRTGEKVFLECVQDMDHENMFWYRQDPGLGLRLIYFSYDVKMKEKGDIPEGYSVSREKKERFSLILESASTNQTSMYLCASRLTGENTEAFFGQGTRLTVV.

This clonotype was counted ten times or more. The rearrangement links TRBV2 to TRBJ2-2, with 12 bases aligning to TRBD2. The CDR3 loop spans 17 amino acids. Germline CDR1 is SNHLY and CDR2 is FYNNEI. Germline trimming cut 8 bases from V and 9 bases from J; bases unmatched to any gene: 16. The DNA of the CDR3 is TGTGCCAGCTCCTTGGTTCGGACTAGCGGGACGTGGCGGGAGCTGTTTTTT. This sequence encodes CASSLVRTSGTWRELFF.

Notes on this clonotype: Given the absence of the conserved phenylalanine or tryptophan at the CDR3 end, a read error is likely. The V and J genes are TRBV11-2 and TRBJ1-1; D may be TRBD1 (6 bases). In germline, CDR1 is SGHAT, CDR2 FQNNGV. Trimming removed 5 bases from V and 3 bases from J, with 10 bases in between. There are 13 residues in the CDR3. The CDR3 coding sequence is TGTGCCAGCAGCCTCGGACAGCACACTGAAGCTTTCCTT. Residues: CASSLGQHTEAFL.

CDR3 sequence: CATSRDPRQGADGELFF. The CDR3 DNA reads TGTGCCACCAGCAGAGATCCCAGGCAGGGGGCGGACGGGGAGCTGTTTTTT. V gene TRBV15 combines with J gene TRBJ2-2; 8 nucleotides align to TRBD1. Germline loops: CDR1 LNHNV, CDR2 YYDKDF (reference sequence). After removal of 0 bases from V and 7 bases from J, the junction contained 10 bases not matched to a gene. The CDR3 sequence is 17 residues long.

This clonotype was seen a handful of times. The chain links TRBV5-1 to TRBJ1-1; D is undetermined. V dropped 1 base and J dropped 0 bases, with 10 bases sitting between them. The CDR3 runs 15 residues. From germline, CDR1 is SGHRS and CDR2 YFSETQ. DNA of the CDR3: TGCGCCAGCAGCTTGAACGGGGATATGAACACTGAAGCTTTCTTT. Translation gives CASSLNGDMNTEAFF.

This chain connects TRBV6-5 to TRBJ2-2; TRBD2 agrees at 10 bases. The CDR3 consists of 17 residues. The J segment lost 3 bases and the V segment lost 2 bases, leaving 6 bases of the junction unmatched. Germline V gene lookup returns CDR1 MNHEY and CDR2 SVGAGI. The CDR3 DNA reads as TGTGCCAGCAGTTACCCCACTAGCGGGACAGACACCGGGGAGCTGTTTTTT. Encoded protein: CASSYPTSGTDTGELFF.

The CDR3 DNA sequence: TGTGCCAGCAGCCAACTAAGGGGAGGGGAGACCCAGTACTTC. Residues: CASSQLRGGETQYF. The V gene is TRBV3-1, the J gene TRBJ2-5; 7 positions match TRBD2. J gave up 5 bases and V 2 bases, and 5 bases lay outside the gene matches. This CDR3 region has 14 residues. The germline V gene encodes CDR1 LGHDT and CDR2 YNNKEL (reference sequence).

The sample holds many counts of this clonotype. This chain links TRBV2 with TRBJ2-7; D unclear. Germline assignment: CDR1 SNHLY and CDR2 FYNNEI. The CDR3 consists of 17 residues. The germline V and J ends were trimmed by 4 bases and 0 bases, with 19 bases remaining between them. CDR3 bases: TGTGCCAGCAGTGCTGAACCACCGGGCCGAAGCTCCTACGAGCAGTACTTC. Encoded protein: CASSAEPPGRSSYEQYF.

Only a few counts were recorded for this clonotype. The chain is built from TRBV12-3 or TRBV12-4 and TRBJ1-1; D remains ambiguous. V lost 6 bases and J 3 bases, leaving 11 bases between the germline ends. The CDR3 contains 13 residues. This CDR3 reads CASSPRVDTEAFF. The CDR3 nucleotides read TGTGCCAGCAGCCCCCGGGTAGACACTGAAGCTTTCTTT.

The rearrangement links TRBV30 to TRBJ1-6; perhaps TRBD1 as D (5 bases). V was clipped by 3 bases and J by 5 bases, with 5 bases between them. The CDR3 has 12 residues. The germline V gene has CDR1 GTSNPN and CDR2 SVGIG (reference sequence). CDR3 in amino acids: CAWRDNNSPLHF. The CDR3 coding sequence is TGTGCCTGGAGGGACAATAATTCACCCCTCCACTTT.

This rearrangement joins TRBV3-1 to TRBJ1-2; D is unclear. The CDR3 contains 13 residues. Trimming pared 8 bases from V and 7 bases from J, leaving 17 bases between. Germline CDR1 LGHDT, CDR2 YNNKEL (reference sequence). The CDR3, as DNA: TGTGCCAGCCAACGGACCGACACAAGTGGCTACACCTTC. This gives the protein CASQRTDTSGYTF.

The sample holds many counts of this clonotype. The V call is TRBV11-2, the J call TRBJ1-6; TRBD1 aligns across 9 bases. This CDR3 contains 14 residues. Germline CDR1 reads SGHAT; CDR2 reads FQNNGV. With 5 bases clipped from V and 14 bases from J, the junction kept 10 bases outside the gene matches. The CDR3 protein is CASSPTWTGASLHF. Here the CDR3 DNA reads TGTGCCAGCAGCCCCACATGGACAGGGGCCTCCCTCCACTTT.

This clonotype showed up just a few times. The CDR3 nucleotides are TGTGCCAGCAGCGTAGCTGGGACACTCATACCGAACACTGAAGCTTTCTTT. This encodes CASSVAGTLIPNTEAFF. The V call is TRBV9, the J call TRBJ1-1; the D gene is possibly TRBD1 (6 bases). Trimming left V 0 bases short and J 1 base short, with 16 bases between. CDR3 length: 17 residues. Germline assignment: CDR1 SGDLS and CDR2 YYNGEE.

This clonotype was found many times. The rearrangement joins TRBV5-6 to TRBJ2-7, with 9 bases that match TRBD1. This CDR3 comprises 15 residues. The J segment lost 2 bases and the V segment lost 2 bases, leaving 5 bases of the junction unmatched. In germline, CDR1 is SGHDT, CDR2 YYEEEE. The CDR3 loop is CASSLAGQGPYEQYF. For the CDR3, the DNA is TGTGCCAGCAGCTTAGCGGGACAGGGTCCCTACGAGCAGTACTTC.

This sequence joins TRBV20-1 and TRBJ2-1; 7 bases agree with TRBD2. V trimming: 5 bases; J trimming: 0 bases; junction bases outside the gene matches: 7. The CDR3 has 15 amino acids. From germline, CDR1 is DFQATT and CDR2 SNEGSKA (reference sequence). The chain's CDR3 is CSAASLADSYNEQFF. The CDR3 coding sequence is TGCAGTGCTGCCTCCCTAGCGGACTCCTACAATGAGCAGTTCTTC.

This clonotype occurred many times. The rearrangement links TRBV7-3 to TRBJ2-7; D may correspond to TRBD1 or TRBD2 (5 bases each). CDR1 SGHTA and CDR2 FQGTGA come from the germline V gene. Trimming cost V 5 bases and J 2 bases, with 19 bases left between them. The CDR3 totals 16 residues. The DNA for the CDR3 is TGTGCCAGCAGCACGTACCGCCGGGACGCCGCCTACGAGCAGTACTTC. It codes for CASSTYRRDAAYEQYF.

The rearrangement uses TRBV30 and TRBJ2-2; D not resolved. CDR1 is GTSNPN, CDR2 SVGIG, per germline (reference sequence). V gave up 2 bases and J gave up 3 bases, with 7 bases separating them. The CDR3 contains 13 residues. The CDR3 nucleotides are TGTGCCTGGAGTTTGTTAGACACCGGGGAGCTGTTTTTT. As protein: CAWSLLDTGELFF.

This clonotype was counted at least ten times. The rearrangement joins TRBV2 to TRBJ1-1, with D possibly TRBD1 on 5 matching bases. V was trimmed by 4 bases and J by 2 bases, leaving 14 bases between them. Germline CDR1 SNHLY, CDR2 FYNNEI. The CDR3 consists of 15 residues. The CDR3 DNA follows: TGTGCCAGCAGTGCTCCGGGGAGGGGTAACACTGAAGCTTTCTTT. Translating it yields CASSAPGRGNTEAFF. Filled out from reference TRBV2 and TRBJ1-1, the complete variable domain reads EPEVTQTPSHQVTQMGQEVILRCVPISNHLYFYWYRQILGQKVEFLVSFYNNEISEKSEIFDDQFSVERPDGSNFTLKIRSTKLEDSAMYFCASSAPGRGNTEAFFGQGTRLTVV.

This clonotype was seen many times. This chain uses TRBV7-2 with TRBJ2-4; weak D call: TRBD1 (6 bases). CDR1 is SGHTA and CDR2 is FQGNSA in the germline V gene. Trimming took 4 bases from V and 6 from J, leaving 22 bases between them. This CDR3 has 17 residues. The CDR3 nucleotides are TGTGCCAGCAGCTCGTCTCAGGGGATCAACGTGCGAAACATTCAGTACTTC. Encoded protein: CASSSSQGINVRNIQYF.

V gene TRBV30 combines with J gene TRBJ1-3; D is ambiguous. CDR3 length: 13 amino acids. Germline V CDR1 and CDR2: GTSNPN, SVGIG (reference sequence). The V end was cut by 0 bases, the J end by 2 bases, with 5 bases between. Here the CDR3 reads CAWSVLTGNTIYF. The CDR3 coding sequence is TGTGCCTGGAGTGTACTCACTGGAAACACCATATATTTT.

About this clonotype itself: This may stem from a read error, because a much larger clone lies one nucleotide away. This chain links TRBV12-3 or TRBV12-4 with TRBJ1-2; 7 bases line up with TRBD1. V lost 5 bases and J lost 4; bases outside the gene matches: 10. This CDR3 has 15 amino acids. The CDR3 loop is CASSPRGTDSYGYTF. CDR3 DNA sequence: TGTGCCAGCAGTCCCAGGGGGACAGATAGCTATGGCTACACCTTC.

This clonotype has only a few counts. The gene calls are TRBV7-7 and TRBJ2-2; D possibly corresponds to TRBD1 (6 bases). CDR3 length: 14 amino acids. The germline V and J ends were trimmed by 5 bases and 4 bases, with 11 bases remaining between them. Germline lookup yields CDR1 SSHAT and CDR2 FNYEAQ (reference sequence). DNA for the CDR3: TGTGCCAGCAGCGCGAGACAGGTCACCGGGGAGCTGTTTTTT. It codes for CASSARQVTGELFF.